A single sample is the source of the 17 T cell receptor beta chains below, sequenced in a study of cytomegalovirus exposure and HLA in healthy donors. The PCR made use of 60 Vbeta and 13 Jbeta primers. Some clones are missing from TCRdb's copy, which holds only in-frame ones; the method was immunoSEQ multiplex PCR. The data contain 200,000 to 250,000 clones, approximately 80% of them singletons. The sequencing input was PBMCs. These receptors originate from a woman in her thirties or forties in good health and CMV-seronegative.

The J gene is TRBJ1-5, the V gene TRBV6-6, with TRBD1 identical over 7 bases. Germline V gene data show CDR1 as MNHNY and CDR2 as SVGAGI (reference sequence). J gave up 2 bases and V 6 bases, and 7 bases lay outside the gene matches. The CDR3 has 15 amino acids. CDR3 in amino acids: CASSTGQEGNQPQHF. CDR3 bases: TGTGCCAGCAGCACCGGACAGGAGGGCAATCAGCCCCAGCATTTT.

V is TRBV7-2 and J is TRBJ1-2, with D tentatively TRBD1 (6 bases). V was cut by 5 bases and J by 5 bases, with 15 bases left in between. The CDR3 consists of 14 residues. CDR1 and CDR2 from the germline V gene are SGHTA and FQGNSA. This CDR3 is CASSVTGFIYGYTF. The CDR3 DNA sequence: TGTGCCAGCAGCGTAACAGGGTTCATTTATGGCTACACCTTC.

This clone was detected only a few times. This chain links TRBV7-9 with TRBJ2-5; 10 positions agree with TRBD2. V lost 2 bases and J lost 4; bases outside the gene matches: 4. Germline CDR1 and CDR2: SEHNR and FQNEAQ (reference sequence). There are 15 residues in the CDR3. CDR3: CASSLPLAGAETQYF. In DNA form, the CDR3 reads TGTGCCAGCAGCTTACCCCTAGCGGGGGCAGAGACCCAGTACTTC.

The rearrangement joins TRBV29-1 to TRBJ2-7; 9 nucleotides line up with TRBD1. Germline lookup yields CDR1 SQVTM and CDR2 ANQGSEA. J lost 6 bases, V lost 4 bases, and 7 bases had no gene match. There are 13 residues in the CDR3. CDR3 nucleotides: TGCAGCGTTGGGACAGGGGCTCTCACCGAGCAGTACTTC. This codes for CSVGTGALTEQYF.

This clone showed up just a few times. This chain connects TRBV15 to TRBJ2-5, with 12 nucleotides matching TRBD2. The length of the CDR3 is 16 residues. Losses at the gene ends were 5 bases for V and 4 bases for J; bases not matched to a gene: 8. Germline V CDR1 and CDR2: LNHNV, YYDKDF (reference sequence). This CDR3 is CATSEGLAGTSETQYF. CDR3 in DNA: TGTGCCACCAGCGAAGGACTAGCGGGGACTTCAGAGACCCAGTACTTC.

This clone has a handful of counts. The chain employs TRBV7-9 and TRBJ2-7; TRBD2 agrees at 7 bases. Germline V gives CDR1 SEHNR, CDR2 FQNEAQ (reference sequence). V lost 4 bases, J lost 0 bases, and 6 bases stayed unmatched. This CDR3 contains 15 residues. In DNA, the CDR3 is TGTGCCAGCAGCTCACCCTGGGGGGGCTCCTACGAGCAGTACTTC. It encodes CASSSPWGGSYEQYF. Full variable domain (rest looked up from reference TRBV7-9 and TRBJ2-7): DTGVSQNPRHKITKRGQNVTFRCDPISEHNRLYWYRQTLGQGPEFLTYFQNEAQLEKSRLLSDRFSAERPKGSFSTLEIQRTEQGDSAMYLCASSSPWGGSYEQYFGPGTRLTVT.

The J gene is TRBJ2-5, the V gene TRBV5-1, with 7 bases identical to TRBD1. The germline CDR1 and CDR2 sequences are SGHRS and YFSETQ. The CDR3 is made up of 16 amino acids. V gave up 3 bases and J gave up 2 bases; unmatched junction bases: 10. Here the CDR3 reads CASSSTPGTVQETQYF. CDR3 sequence (DNA): TGCGCCAGCAGCTCGACCCCCGGGACAGTACAAGAGACCCAGTACTTC.

The chain uses TRBV6-1 and TRBJ1-2, with 7 bases lining up with TRBD1. From germline, CDR1 is MNHNS and CDR2 SASEGT. CDR3 length: 16 amino acids. J was trimmed by 6 bases and V by 4 bases; bases with no gene match: 14. CDR3 coding DNA: TGTGCCAGCAGTGCCCAACAAACAGGGGTCGGCAATGGCTACACCTTC. Translating it yields CASSAQQTGVGNGYTF.

The chain is built from TRBV2 and TRBJ1-6; TRBD1 matches 11 bases. Germline V gene lookup returns CDR1 SNHLY and CDR2 FYNNEI. The CDR3 totals 16 residues. V was clipped by 7 bases and J by 8 bases; unmatched bases: 10. CDR3 DNA: TGTGCCAGCACTGCACCTCCGGGACAGGGGGATTCACCCCTCCACTTT. Translating it yields CASTAPPGQGDSPLHF.

The genes are TRBV28 and TRBJ1-2; 7 positions match TRBD1. The CDR3 has 17 residues. J gave up 0 bases and V 4 bases, and 11 bases lay outside the gene matches. Germline V gives CDR1 MDHEN, CDR2 SYDVKM. CDR3 sequence: CASSSRGDREANYGYTF. In DNA, the CDR3 is TGTGCCAGCAGTTCTAGGGGCGACAGGGAAGCTAACTATGGCTACACCTTC.

A few counts support this clone. The chain uses TRBV5-1 and TRBJ1-4; TRBD1 matches at 8 bases. CDR1 and CDR2 from the germline V gene are SGHRS and YFSETQ. The ends lost 1 base at V and 8 bases at J; junction bases unmatched: 1. The CDR3 covers 13 residues. The CDR3 nucleotides are TGCGCCAGCAGCTTGACAGGGGGGGAAAAACTGTTTTTT. It codes for CASSLTGGEKLFF.

The chain joins TRBV19 to TRBJ2-7; 7 positions agree with TRBD1. The CDR3 runs 12 residues. Trimming cost V 5 bases and J 4 bases; bases outside gene matches: 2. Germline V lookup: CDR1 LNHDA, CDR2 SQIVND (reference sequence). DNA for the CDR3: TGTGCCAGTAGTTCACAGGGGTACGAGCAGTACTTC. It specifies CASSSQGYEQYF.

V gene TRBV5-1 combines with J gene TRBJ1-4; perhaps TRBD1 as D (5 bases). V gave up 4 bases and J gave up 7 bases, with 23 bases separating them. CDR3 length: 17 residues. The germline CDR1 and CDR2 sequences are SGHRS and YFSETQ. CDR3 sequence (DNA): TGCGCCAGCAGCCCGGAGTCTGGGGCCAGGAAACTTGAAAAACTGTTTTTT. This codes for CASSPESGARKLEKLFF.

The chain joins TRBV5-4 to TRBJ1-1; 8 bases fit TRBD1. After removal of 0 bases from V and 7 bases from J, the junction contained 2 bases not matched to a gene. The CDR3 is 13 amino acids. Germline V gene lookup returns CDR1 SGHNT and CDR2 YYREEE (reference sequence). The DNA of the CDR3 is TGTGCCAGCAGCTTGGCACAGGGGGTTGAAGCTTTCTTT. This translates into CASSLAQGVEAFF.

This chain joins TRBV19 and TRBJ1-1; D possibly corresponds to TRBD1 (6 bases). Germline CDR1 LNHDA, CDR2 SQIVND (reference sequence). The CDR3 contains 14 residues. V dropped 5 bases and J dropped 1 base, with 11 bases sitting between them. CDR3 DNA: TGTGCCAGTAGTTCAGGGGCGAGGAACACTGAAGCTTTCTTT. Protein sequence: CASSSGARNTEAFF.

The chain has TRBV9 and TRBJ1-2, with TRBD1 matching over 7 bases. The J segment lost 5 bases and the V segment lost 3 bases, leaving 10 bases of the junction unmatched. The CDR3 totals 15 residues. From germline, CDR1 is SGDLS and CDR2 YYNGEE. The CDR3 here is CASSGRTGDEYGYTF. The CDR3 region has the DNA TGTGCCAGCAGCGGACGAACAGGGGACGAGTATGGCTACACCTTC.

The chain employs TRBV28 and TRBJ2-3; no clear D gene. This CDR3 has 17 residues. The V end was cut by 1 base, the J end by 6 bases, with 20 bases between. The V gene's germline CDR1 is MDHEN and CDR2 SYDVKM. CDR3 in amino acids: CASSLSGRPRSMDTQYF. The CDR3 nucleotides read TGTGCCAGCAGTTTATCTGGCAGACCCCGGAGCATGGATACGCAGTATTTT.